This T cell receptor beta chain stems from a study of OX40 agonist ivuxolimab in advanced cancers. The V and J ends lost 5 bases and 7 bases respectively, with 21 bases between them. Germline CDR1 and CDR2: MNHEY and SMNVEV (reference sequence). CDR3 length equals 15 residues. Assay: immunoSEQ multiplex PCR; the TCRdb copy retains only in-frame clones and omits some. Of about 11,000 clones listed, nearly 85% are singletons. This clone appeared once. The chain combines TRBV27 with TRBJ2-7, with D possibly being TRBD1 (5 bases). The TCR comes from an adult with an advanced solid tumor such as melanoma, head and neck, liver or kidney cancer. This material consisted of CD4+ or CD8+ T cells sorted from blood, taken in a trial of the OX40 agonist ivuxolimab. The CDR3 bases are TGTGCCAGCAGTCCCCAGGGAACGTTCGTCTTGGAGCAGTACTTC. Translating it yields CASSPQGTFVLEQYF.